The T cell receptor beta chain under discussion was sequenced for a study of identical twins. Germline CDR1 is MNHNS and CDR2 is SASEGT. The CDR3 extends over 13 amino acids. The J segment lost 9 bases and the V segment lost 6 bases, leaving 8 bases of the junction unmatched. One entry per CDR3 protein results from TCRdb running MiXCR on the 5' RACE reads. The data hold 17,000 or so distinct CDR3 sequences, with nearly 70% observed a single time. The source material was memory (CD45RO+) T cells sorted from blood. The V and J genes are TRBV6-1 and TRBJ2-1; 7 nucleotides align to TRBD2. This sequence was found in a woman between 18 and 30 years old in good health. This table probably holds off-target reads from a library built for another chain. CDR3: CASRKAGVSEQFF. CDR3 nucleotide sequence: TGTGCCAGCAGGAAGGCGGGAGTATCTGAGCAGTTCTTC.